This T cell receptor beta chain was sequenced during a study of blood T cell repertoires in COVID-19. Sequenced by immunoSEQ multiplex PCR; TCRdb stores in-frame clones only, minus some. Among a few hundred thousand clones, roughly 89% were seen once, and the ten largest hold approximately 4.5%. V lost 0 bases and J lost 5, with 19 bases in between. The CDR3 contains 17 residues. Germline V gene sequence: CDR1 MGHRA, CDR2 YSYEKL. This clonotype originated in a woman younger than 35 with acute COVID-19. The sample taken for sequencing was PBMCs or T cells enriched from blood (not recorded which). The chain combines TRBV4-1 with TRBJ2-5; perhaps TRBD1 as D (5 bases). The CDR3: CASSQDGVGDPIETQYF. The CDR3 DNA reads TGCGCCAGCAGCCAAGACGGCGTAGGGGATCCTATTGAGACCCAGTACTTC.